This is a list of T cell receptor beta chains from one sample in a study of blood T cells in healthy people across ages. TCRdb re-analysed the 5' RACE reads in MiXCR, keeping a single row per CDR3 protein. The sample lists 650,000 to 800,000 distinct CDR3 sequences; approximately 44% were seen once. The specimen sequenced was blood. Receptor source: a man in his sixties in good health. CDR3s include the opening cysteine and the closing phenylalanine or tryptophan. The D gene is left open where the match is weak. Size is omitted from some rows. Given values are once, few, many or a class for expanded clones.

d_gene,j_gene,v_gene,abundance,CDR3nt,CDR3aa
-,TRBJ2-1,TRBV28,-,TGTGCCAGCAGCTCGGGGCCCCAGCGGCGTAATGAGCAGTTCTTC,CASSSGPQRRNEQFF
TRBD1,TRBJ1-5,TRBV6-2/TRBV6-3,-,TGTGCCAGCAGGGGGGCTGGGACAGGGGAATATCAGCCCCAGCATTTT,CASRGAGTGEYQPQHF
TRBD1,TRBJ2-6,TRBV5-1,few,TGCGCCAGCAGCGTGGGACAGGGGGCCAACTCTGGGGCCAACGTCCTGACTTTC,CASSVGQGANSGANVLTF
TRBD1,TRBJ2-3,TRBV7-3,-,TGTGCCAGCAGACGTCCCGGGACAGCCATACCCACAGATACGCAGTATTTT,CASRRPGTAIPTDTQYF
TRBD1,TRBJ1-5,TRBV20-1,once,TGCAGTGCCACTCAGGGGGCAGAACAGCCCCAGCATTTT,CSATQGAEQPQHF
TRBD1,TRBJ1-6,TRBV3-1,-,TGTGCCAGCAGCCAAGATCGGACAGGGATCGGTTCACCCCTCCACTTT,CASSQDRTGIGSPLHF
TRBD1,TRBJ2-1,TRBV5-1,few,TGCGCCAGCAGCTGGGACAGGGTTAAGTTCTTC,CASSWDRVKFF
TRBD2,TRBJ2-1,TRBV4-3,few,TGCGCCAGCAGCCAAACCACTAGCGGGGGAAATGAGCAGTTCTTC,CASSQTTSGGNEQFF
TRBD1,TRBJ2-5,TRBV7-9,once,TGTGCCAGCAGCCCTAGGGACAGGGGATTGGAGACCCAGTACTTC,CASSPRDRGLETQYF
TRBD2,TRBJ2-1,TRBV5-1,-,TGCGCCAGCCGGGCTAGCGGGAGTATGTATGAGCAGTTCTTC,CASRASGSMYEQFF
-,TRBJ2-5,TRBV5-6,few,TGTGCCAGCAGCTTGGATGTGAAGGCCCAGTACTTC,CASSLDVKAQYF
-,TRBJ1-1,TRBV6-1,-,TGTGCCAGCAGTGTTTCGGAGCCTGAAGCTTTCTTT,CASSVSEPEAFF
TRBD1,TRBJ2-7,TRBV20-1,many,TGCAGTGCCCCTTCAGCGGCAGGGGGACCCTACGAGCAGTACTTC,CSAPSAAGGPYEQYF
TRBD1,TRBJ2-2,TRBV27,-,TGTGCCAGCAGTTCGACAGGGAGTGGGAACACCGGGGAGCTGTTTTTT,CASSSTGSGNTGELFF
-,TRBJ2-5,TRBV7-2,few,TGTGCCAGCAGCTTAGGGGGCCCCGAGGGGACCCAGTACTTC,CASSLGGPEGTQYF
-,TRBJ1-1,TRBV7-9,-,TGTGCCAGCAGCTTAAATACAGGGAACACTGAAGCTTTCTTT,CASSLNTGNTEAFF
-,TRBJ2-3,TRBV6-6,-,TGTGCCAGCAGTTCATTGGTACAGTCGTCAGATACGCAGTATTTT,CASSSLVQSSDTQYF